The rows below give T cell receptor beta chains drawn from one sample of a study of cytomegalovirus exposure and HLA in healthy donors. Clones were sequenced by immunoSEQ multiplex PCR, and TCRdb holds only the in-frame ones, with some missing. Of 80,000 to 100,000 clones in the sample, 65% to 80% are singletons; the top ten hold about a sixth. Sample: PBMCs. Receptors were obtained from a woman younger than 35 in good health and CMV-seropositive. Both conserved end residues are part of each CDR3. Fields, in order: V gene, J gene, clone size, D gene, CDR3 protein, CDR3 DNA. The D gene is left open where the match is weak. Size is omitted from some rows. Given values are once, few, many or a class for expanded clones.

TRBV6-1,TRBJ2-1,-,-,CASLLSKQFF,TGTGCCAGCCTTCTATCCAAGCAGTTCTTC
TRBV13,TRBJ2-3,-,TRBD1,CASSSLDRDRDTQYF,TGTGCCAGCAGCTCCTTGGACAGGGACAGAGATACGCAGTATTTT
TRBV7-8,TRBJ1-1,few,-,CASSLTLGAEAFF,TGTGCCAGCAGCCTTACCTTGGGCGCTGAAGCTTTCTTT
TRBV5-1,TRBJ2-2,once,-,CASSLDSVDTGELFF,TGCGCCAGCAGCTTGGACTCGGTCGACACCGGGGAGCTGTTTTTT
TRBV7-8,TRBJ2-5,-,TRBD1,CASSSRGTGEGETQYF,TGTGCCAGCAGCTCACGCGGGACAGGGGAGGGAGAGACCCAGTACTTC
TRBV5-4,TRBJ2-5,-,TRBD1,CASSPRSAGTGGREQYF,TGTGCCAGCAGCCCGAGGAGCGCCGGGACAGGGGGCCGGGAGCAGTACTTC
TRBV9,TRBJ2-1,-,-,CASSAGGGAGNNEQFF,TGTGCCAGCAGCGCCGGCGGAGGGGCCGGGAACAATGAGCAGTTCTTC
TRBV7-2,TRBJ2-5,-,-,CASSSGGWGVETQYF,TGTGCCAGCAGCTCGGGCGGTTGGGGGGTAGAGACCCAGTACTTC
TRBV28,TRBJ2-5,-,TRBD2,CASSFWVEREQETQYF,TGTGCCAGCAGTTTTTGGGTGGAGCGGGAGCAAGAGACCCAGTACTTC
TRBV4-3,TRBJ2-7,-,TRBD2,CASSPGEGPYEQYF,TGCGCCAGCAGCCCCGGGGAGGGCCCCTACGAGCAGTACTTC
TRBV6-5,TRBJ1-1,-,TRBD1,CASSLRGGLTEAFF,TGTGCCAGCAGTCTCCGAGGGGGCTTGACTGAAGCTTTCTTT
TRBV29-1,TRBJ2-5,few,-,CSVRYGQGGSETQYF,TGCAGCGTTCGCTACGGGCAGGGGGGCTCGGAGACCCAGTACTTC
TRBV7-9,TRBJ2-1,-,TRBD2,CASSSDLLAGVRNEQFF,TGTGCCAGCAGCTCCGACTTACTAGCGGGAGTTAGAAATGAGCAGTTCTTC
TRBV7-9,TRBJ1-5,-,-,CASSLGLGNQPQHF,TGTGCCAGCAGCTTGGGCCTTGGCAATCAGCCCCAGCATTTT
TRBV7-9,TRBJ2-2,-,TRBD1,CASSLSRDREKAGELFF,TGTGCCAGCAGCTTAAGCCGGGACAGGGAAAAGGCCGGGGAGCTGTTTTTT
TRBV28,TRBJ2-7,-,TRBD1,CASSPRDRTSYEQYF,TGTGCCAGCAGCCCCCGGGACAGGACGTCCTACGAGCAGTACTTC
TRBV30,TRBJ1-5,once,TRBD1,CAWTGGAGNQPQHF,TGTGCCTGGACAGGGGGAGCAGGCAATCAGCCCCAGCATTTT
TRBV5-4,TRBJ2-7,once,-,CASSLGGPRPYEQYF,TGTGCCAGCAGCTTGGGAGGTCCAAGGCCCTACGAGCAGTACTTC
TRBV10-1,TRBJ2-7,-,-,CASSVRDNSYEQYF,TGCGCCAGCAGTGTCCGGGACAACTCCTACGAGCAGTACTTC
TRBV13,TRBJ1-1,-,-,CASSSPGVTEAFF,TGTGCCAGCAGCTCTCCCGGGGTCACTGAAGCTTTCTTT
TRBV28,TRBJ2-5,few,-,CASKMLGPVETQYF,TGTGCCAGCAAGATGCTAGGCCCAGTGGAGACCCAGTACTTC
TRBV7-2,TRBJ2-4,-,-,CASSMRGGDRNQYF,TGTGCCAGCAGCATGAGGGGGGGGGACAGGAATCAGTACTTC
TRBV25-1,TRBJ2-3,-,TRBD2,CASSDPYRGGRTDTQYF,TGTGCCAGCAGTGACCCATACCGGGGGGGGCGCACAGATACGCAGTATTTT
TRBV25-1,TRBJ2-5,-,TRBD1,CASSVGGSRETQYF,TGTGCCAGCAGTGTAGGGGGCAGTAGGGAGACCCAGTACTTC
TRBV7-6,TRBJ1-4,-,-,CASSSGGVNEKLFF,TGTGCCAGCAGCTCCGGGGGTGTCAATGAAAAACTGTTTTTT
TRBV18,TRBJ2-1,few,TRBD2,CASSYGLGVNEQFF,TGTGCCAGCTCATACGGACTAGGTGTAAATGAGCAGTTCTTC
TRBV28,TRBJ1-1,once,TRBD1,CASSPTGTGRIEAFF,TGTGCCAGCAGTCCGACCGGGACAGGGAGAATAGAAGCTTTCTTT
TRBV14,TRBJ1-4,once,TRBD1,CASSQGGQITNEKLFF,TGTGCCAGCAGCCAAGGGGGACAGATTACTAATGAAAAACTGTTTTTT
TRBV7-9,TRBJ2-5,-,-,CASSPRDWQETQYF,TGTGCCAGCAGCCCCCGGGACTGGCAAGAGACCCAGTACTTC
TRBV5-6,TRBJ1-1,-,TRBD1,CASRSVARDRQNTEAFF,TGTGCCAGCAGGTCGGTGGCGCGGGACAGGCAGAACACTGAAGCTTTCTTT
TRBV18,TRBJ2-7,-,-,CASSPRAGGYEQYF,TGTGCCAGCTCACCACGGGCAGGGGGGTACGAGCAGTACTTC
TRBV9,TRBJ2-7,few,TRBD2,CASSASPGTTYEQYF,TGTGCCAGCAGCGCCTCACCTGGGACTACCTACGAGCAGTACTTC
TRBV11-3,TRBJ2-5,-,TRBD2,CASSFGTTAQETQYF,TGTGCCAGCAGCTTCGGGACTACCGCGCAAGAGACCCAGTACTTC
TRBV4-3,TRBJ2-1,-,-,CASSQDALVGGDNEQFF,TGCGCCAGCAGCCAGGACGCTCTTGTGGGGGGTGACAATGAGCAGTTCTTC
TRBV7-2,TRBJ1-1,-,TRBD1,CASSLAVTGGPLNTEAFF,TGTGCCAGCAGCTTAGCGGTGACAGGGGGCCCCCTTAACACTGAAGCTTTCTTT
TRBV5-1,TRBJ2-1,-,TRBD1,CASSLEGTAYNEQFF,TGCGCCAGCAGCTTGGAAGGGACAGCCTACAATGAGCAGTTCTTC
TRBV29-1,TRBJ2-1,-,TRBD2,CSVEGVASGTISYNEQFF,TGCAGCGTTGAAGGAGTGGCTAGCGGGACCATCTCCTACAATGAGCAGTTCTTC
TRBV30,TRBJ2-4,-,-,CAWRQVGPGLAKNIQYF,TGTGCCTGGAGGCAAGTCGGGCCGGGACTAGCCAAAAACATTCAGTACTTC
TRBV28,TRBJ2-7,-,TRBD2,CASSFPRSGRSTYEQYF,TGTGCCAGCAGTTTCCCCCGCAGCGGGAGGTCCACCTACGAGCAGTACTTC
TRBV7-2,TRBJ2-1,few,-,CASSFERNEQFF,TGTGCCAGCAGCTTTGAGCGAAATGAGCAGTTCTTC
TRBV5-1,TRBJ2-1,-,-,CASSPGTAGSEQFF,TGCGCCAGCAGCCCCGGGACCGCCGGGAGTGAGCAGTTCTTC
TRBV7-3,TRBJ2-5,-,TRBD1,CASSLTTGETQYF,TGTGCCAGCAGCTTAACGACAGGGGAGACCCAGTACTTC
TRBV10-3,TRBJ1-4,-,TRBD1,CAISQGAPGEKLFF,TGTGCCATCAGTCAGGGGGCACCGGGAGAAAAACTGTTTTTT
TRBV7-2,TRBJ2-3,-,TRBD2,CASSPLAGVGDTQYF,TGTGCCAGCAGCCCTTTAGCGGGAGTGGGGGATACGCAGTATTTT
TRBV28,TRBJ1-5,-,-,CASSRLEGSNQPQHF,TGTGCCAGCAGTCGCCTGGAGGGTAGCAATCAGCCCCAGCATTTT
TRBV29-1,TRBJ2-2,-,TRBD1,CSVRTGSAPGELFF,TGCAGCGTAAGGACAGGGAGCGCTCCCGGGGAGCTGTTTTTT
TRBV28,TRBJ1-4,-,-,CASSPQQESKEKLFF,TGTGCCAGCAGTCCGCAACAGGAAAGTAAAGAAAAACTGTTTTTT
TRBV7-2,TRBJ2-5,-,TRBD2,CASSLASGAETQYF,TGTGCCAGCAGCTTGGCTAGCGGGGCGGAGACCCAGTACTTC
TRBV15,TRBJ1-2,-,TRBD1,CATSARTGRDYGYTF,TGTGCCACCAGCGCCCGGACAGGGAGAGACTATGGCTACACCTTC
TRBV19,TRBJ1-4,-,-,CASSISRGGEKLFF,TGTGCCAGTAGTATATCCAGGGGTGGTGAAAAACTGTTTTTT
TRBV2,TRBJ2-3,-,TRBD1,CASSPRGSLTDTQYF,TGTGCCAGCAGTCCCAGGGGGTCCCTCACAGATACGCAGTATTTT
TRBV7-2,TRBJ2-7,-,-,CASSLLGRHEQYF,TGTGCCAGCAGCTTACTGGGGAGGCACGAGCAGTACTTC
TRBV10-3,TRBJ1-5,-,-,CASGAVSNQPQHF,TGTGCCAGCGGGGCAGTTAGCAATCAGCCCCAGCATTTT
TRBV9,TRBJ1-1,-,-,CASSPGLNTEAFF,TGTGCCAGCAGCCCGGGACTAAACACTGAAGCTTTCTTT